A selection of T cell receptor beta chains follows, all from one sample in a study of CXCR3-negative and CXCR3-positive naive CD8 T cells. One entry per CDR3 protein, without DNA, is what TCRdb gives after re-calling the 5' RACE reads. This table holds some 120,000 distinct CDR3 sequences. The sequencing input was naive CXCR3+ CD8+ T cells from blood. Receptors were obtained from a human donor in good health. Some clones in this sample may be carry-over from other donors' samples. Each CDR3 is given with its conserved first and last residue. Each record gives: V gene, J gene, CDR3 protein.

>TRBV7-8|TRBJ1-6
CASSFRRGGNSPLHF
>TRBV7-9|TRBJ1-1
CASSAPGQEAFF
>TRBV9|TRBJ2-3
CASSVAPDTQYF
>TRBV25-1|TRBJ2-5
CASSELAGEETQYF
>TRBV28|TRBJ2-1
CASRYKAGQGANEQFF
>TRBV28|TRBJ1-3
CASSPSATGGLGNTIYF
>TRBV29-1|TRBJ1-1
CSVQLGAAPVTEAFF
>TRBV10-1|TRBJ2-7
CASSDTSSYEQYF
>TRBV5-6|TRBJ1-2
CASSLIRGQNGYTF
>TRBV20-1|TRBJ2-7
CSARQGYEQYF
>TRBV6-5|TRBJ2-7
CASSTGSEQYF
>TRBV10-3|TRBJ2-5
CAISLAGDQETQYF
>TRBV5-1|TRBJ2-1
CASTTGTSDYNEQFF
>TRBV29-1|TRBJ2-6
CSVGKMEPGANVLTF
>TRBV9|TRBJ2-3
CASSAGTAGSTDTQYF
>TRBV6-5|TRBJ2-5
CASSFLGQETQYF
>TRBV29-1|TRBJ2-7
CSVFARKSDYSYKQYF
>TRBV11-3|TRBJ2-2
CASSLALRENTGELFF
>TRBV27|TRBJ1-1
CASSLIGSEAFF
>TRBV7-2|TRBJ2-7
CASSLRGAGEQYF
>TRBV28|TRBJ2-7
CASSFDRVPSYEQYF
>TRBV2|TRBJ1-1
CASRQQGLRTEAFF
>TRBV28|TRBJ2-7
CASSTPAGAYEQYF
>TRBV20-1|TRBJ2-7
CSARDRSSGLYEQYF
>TRBV29-1|TRBJ2-7
CSVAGAAYEQYF
>TRBV7-2|TRBJ2-3
CASSLAPGWVASTDTQYF
>TRBV28|TRBJ2-1
CASSPLTESPRTREGEQFF
>TRBV29-1|TRBJ2-6
CSVETGELSGANVLTF
>TRBV29-1|TRBJ2-3
CSANGVRTSGDTQYF
>TRBV20-1|TRBJ2-7
CSARGDRNEQYF
>TRBV29-1|TRBJ2-1
CSVEDRGRINEQFF
>TRBV11-3|TRBJ2-1
CASSRPQGQYNEQFF
>TRBV7-6|TRBJ2-1
CASSLVLTSGVTYNEQFF
>TRBV5-6|TRBJ1-5
CASSFRSRGWQPQHF
>TRBV7-2|TRBJ2-7
CASTLMAGSYEQYF
>TRBV5-6|TRBJ2-3
CASSLRISEMLRSDTQYF
>TRBV29-1|TRBJ2-1
CSVEGRGAYNEQFF